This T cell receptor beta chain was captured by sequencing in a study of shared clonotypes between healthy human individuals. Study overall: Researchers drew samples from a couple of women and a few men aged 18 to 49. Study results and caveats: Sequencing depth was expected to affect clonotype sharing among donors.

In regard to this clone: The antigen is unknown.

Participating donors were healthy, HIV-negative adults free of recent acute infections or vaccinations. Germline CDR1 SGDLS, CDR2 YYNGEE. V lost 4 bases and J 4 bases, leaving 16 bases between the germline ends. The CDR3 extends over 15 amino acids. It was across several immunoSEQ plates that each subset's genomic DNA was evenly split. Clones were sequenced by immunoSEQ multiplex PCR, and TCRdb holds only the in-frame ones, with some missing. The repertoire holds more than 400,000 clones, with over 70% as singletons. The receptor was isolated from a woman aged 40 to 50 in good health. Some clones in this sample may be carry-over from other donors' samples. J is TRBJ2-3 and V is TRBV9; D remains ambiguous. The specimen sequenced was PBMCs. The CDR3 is CASSSRHASPDTQYF. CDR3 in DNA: TGTGCCAGCAGCTCCCGACACGCAAGCCCAGATACGCAGTATTTT.